This T cell receptor (beta chain) came from a study of CD8 T cells in Susac syndrome. The patients serving as multiple sclerosis controls were treatment-naive. They had stable or active relapsing-remitting disease and fulfilled revised McDonald criteria. CDR3 size: 14 residues. Per the germline V gene, CDR1 is PRHDT and CDR2 is FYEKMQ (reference sequence). Trimming pared 4 bases from V and 5 bases from J, leaving 9 bases between. After extraction with the RNeasy kit, about 0.45 to 1 ug of the RNA was reverse transcribed using random hexamers. Amplification of the TCR beta CDR3 was carried out by immunoSEQ multiplex PCR, which spanned a total of 54 Vbeta and 13 Jbeta segments. TCRdb analysed the immunoSEQ multiplex PCR reads with MiXCR anew, one entry per CDR3 protein. The table has more than 200,000 distinct CDR3 sequences, roughly 92% seen once; the top ten hold approximately 0.13%.

The chain employs TRBV13 and TRBJ1-6; no clear D gene. The specimen was CD8+ T cells from PBMCs. The receptor was derived from a human donor with multiple sclerosis. The CDR3 sequence: CASSSQEDNSPLHF. The CDR3 bases are TGTGCCAGCAGCTCCCAGGAGGATAATTCACCCCTCCACTTT.